This is a list of T cell receptor beta chains from one sample in a study of shared clonotypes between healthy human individuals. The repertoire was sequenced with immunoSEQ multiplex PCR; TCRdb's copy has only in-frame clones and lacks some. The sample carries about 2 million clones, just under 95% recorded once. Sequencing used naive CD8+ T cells sorted from blood. These receptor sequences come from a man in his late teens or twenties in good health. Both conserved end residues are part of each CDR3. D genes are given only for firm matches. Clone size appears in some rows only: once, few, many, or a class for an expanded clone.

>TRBD1|.|TRBJ1-2|TRBV13
CASTGGTVEPPLNYGYTF
TGTGCCAGCACTGGAGGGACAGTCGAACCTCCCCTTAACTATGGCTACACCTTC
>.|.|TRBJ1-4|TRBV5-5
CASSFGSTNEKLFF
TGTGCCAGCAGCTTCGGGAGCACGAATGAAAAACTGTTTTTT
>.|.|TRBJ1-2|TRBV30
CAWIGLTLKEGYTF
TGTGCCTGGATAGGATTGACATTAAAGGAGGGCTACACCTTC
>.|.|TRBJ2-2|TRBV30
CAWSVLTPRELYGELFF
TGTGCCTGGAGTGTACTCACCCCCCGGGAGCTTTACGGGGAGCTGTTTTTT
>.|.|TRBJ2-1|TRBV9
CASSVGSSGGNEQFF
TGTGCCAGCAGCGTGGGTTCTTCCGGGGGAAATGAGCAGTTCTTC
>TRBD1|.|TRBJ2-1|TRBV29-1
CSAVPTGTGPINEQFF
TGCAGCGCAGTCCCGACCGGGACAGGGCCGATCAATGAGCAGTTCTTC
>.|.|TRBJ2-7|TRBV6-5
CASSYSGQRYEQYF
TGTGCCAGCAGTTACTCCGGACAACGCTACGAGCAGTACTTC
>.|.|TRBJ2-5|TRBV11-2
CASSLGMAQYF
TGTGCCAGCAGCTTAGGAATGGCCCAGTACTTC
>.|.|TRBJ2-3|TRBV5-1
CASSTLIPDTQYF
TGCGCCAGCAGCACCCTTATCCCAGATACGCAGTATTTT
>.|.|TRBJ2-5|TRBV11-3
CASSQGDGETQYF
TGTGCCAGCAGCCAAGGGGACGGGGAGACCCAGTACTTC
>.|once|TRBJ2-1|TRBV10-3
CAIKGSGSYNEQFF
TGTGCCATCAAGGGTAGCGGCTCCTACAATGAGCAGTTCTTC
>.|.|TRBJ1-1|TRBV6-5
CVSGVNTEAFF
TGTGTTAGTGGGGTGAACACTGAAGCTTTCTTT
>TRBD2|once|TRBJ2-5|TRBV4-1
CASSQDGTSAETQYF
TGCGCCAGCAGCCAGGACGGGACTAGCGCAGAGACCCAGTACTTC
>.|once|TRBJ2-1|TRBV29-1
CSVGLVGGSSYNEQFF
TGCAGCGTTGGTCTTGTTGGGGGGAGCTCCTACAATGAGCAGTTCTTC
>.|.|TRBJ1-2|TRBV7-2
CASSLLAGDLGYTF
TGTGCCAGCAGCTTGTTGGCAGGGGATCTTGGCTACACCTTC
>.|.|TRBJ2-2|TRBV5-6
CASSFWGLYTGELFF
TGTGCCAGCAGCTTTTGGGGGCTGTACACCGGGGAGCTGTTTTTT
>.|.|TRBJ2-7|TRBV4-3
CASSQEVRDYEQYF
TGCGCCAGCAGCCAAGAGGTTAGGGATTACGAGCAGTACTTC
>TRBD2|.|TRBJ2-1|TRBV7-2
CASSLAPSGSYNAYNEQFF
TGTGCCAGCAGCTTAGCGCCTAGCGGGAGTTACAATGCCTACAATGAGCAGTTCTTC
>.|.|TRBJ1-2|TRBV27
CASSQGYGYTF
TGTGCCAGCAGCCAGGGCTATGGCTACACCTTC
>.|.|TRBJ2-7|TRBV27
CASRPWGASYEQYF
TGTGCCAGCAGGCCGTGGGGGGCGTCCTACGAGCAGTACTTC
>TRBD1|.|TRBJ2-2|TRBV29-1
CSVAPFGQGAVAGELFF
TGCAGCGTTGCTCCCTTCGGACAGGGGGCAGTCGCCGGGGAGCTGTTTTTT
>.|.|TRBJ1-5|TRBV5-6
CASSRSYAGNQPQHF
TGTGCCAGCAGCCGAAGCTACGCTGGCAATCAGCCCCAGCATTTT
>.|.|TRBJ2-5|TRBV25-1
CASSEGPPYQETQYF
TGTGCCAGCAGTGAAGGTCCCCCGTACCAAGAGACCCAGTACTTC
>.|.|TRBJ2-7|TRBV4-1
CASSQRGLSYEQYF
TGCGCCAGCAGCCAACGGGGCCTCTCCTACGAGCAGTACTTC
>TRBD2|.|TRBJ2-2|TRBV7-9
CASSHRTSGTGELFF
TGTGCCAGCAGCCACCGGACTAGCGGGACCGGGGAGCTGTTTTTT
>.|.|TRBJ1-6|TRBV7-9
CASSLSGVKPLHF
TGTGCCAGCAGCCTATCAGGGGTTAAACCCCTCCACTTT
>.|.|TRBJ2-3|TRBV13
CASAGASSTDTQYF
TGTGCCAGCGCCGGAGCATCTAGCACAGATACGCAGTATTTT
>.|.|TRBJ2-7|TRBV11-1
CASSFPGYEQYF
TGTGCCAGCAGCTTCCCGGGCTACGAGCAGTACTTC
>.|.|TRBJ1-1|TRBV27
CASSLSRTLNTEAFF
TGTGCCAGCAGTTTATCGCGGACACTGAACACTGAAGCTTTCTTT
>.|.|TRBJ1-2|TRBV10-2
CASSEVFNYGYTF
TGCGCCAGCAGTGAAGTATTTAACTATGGCTACACCTTC
>TRBD2|.|TRBJ2-1|TRBV6-6
CASSYAGGRNEQFF
TGTGCCAGCAGTTACGCGGGGGGTAGGAATGAGCAGTTCTTC
>.|.|TRBJ2-7|TRBV28
CASSLLDPGLAEQYF
TGTGCCAGCAGTCTCCTAGACCCAGGGTTGGCCGAGCAGTACTTC
>TRBD2|.|TRBJ2-5|TRBV28
CASSPLGLQETQYF
TGTGCCAGCAGTCCCCTGGGACTACAGGAGACCCAGTACTTC
>TRBD1|.|TRBJ1-1|TRBV7-9
CASSLPAQGVGTEAFF
TGTGCCAGCAGCTTGCCCGCTCAGGGGGTGGGCACTGAAGCTTTCTTT
>TRBD2|.|TRBJ2-7|TRBV25-1
CASSDAGGLGYEQYF
TGTGCCAGCAGTGATGCGGGGGGCCTTGGGTACGAGCAGTACTTC
>.|.|TRBJ1-1|TRBV19
CASKFGTEAFF
TGTGCCAGTAAGTTTGGGACTGAAGCTTTCTTT
>.|.|TRBJ1-1|TRBV6-4
CASSRQGGTEAFF
TGTGCCAGCAGTCGGCAGGGAGGCACTGAAGCTTTCTTT
>.|once|TRBJ1-1|TRBV14
CASSQGPANTEAFF
TGTGCCAGCAGCCAAGGACCCGCGAACACTGAAGCTTTCTTT
>.|.|TRBJ2-7|TRBV2
CASSEGQGSSYEQYF
TGTGCCAGCAGTGAGGGGCAGGGGTCCTCCTACGAGCAGTACTTC
>.|few|TRBJ2-7|TRBV6-5
CASSYSTGYEQYF
TGTGCCAGCAGTTACTCGACCGGCTACGAGCAGTACTTC
>.|.|TRBJ1-5|TRBV6-5
CASSYSDNQPQHF
TGTGCCAGCAGTTACTCAGACAATCAGCCCCAGCATTTT
>TRBD1|.|TRBJ1-5|TRBV27
CASSLLAGGGQPQHF
TGTGCCAGCAGTTTATTAGCAGGGGGCGGTCAGCCCCAGCATTTT
>TRBD1|.|TRBJ2-7|TRBV5-4
CASSPRDRVYEQYF
TGTGCCAGCAGCCCCCGGGACAGGGTTTACGAGCAGTACTTC
>.|.|TRBJ2-7|TRBV13
CASSSRVGTHSYEQYF
TGTGCCAGCAGCTCCCGGGTGGGGACTCACTCCTACGAGCAGTACTTC